This T cell receptor beta chain was observed in a study of T cell changes during pregnancy in multiple sclerosis. Measured with immunoSEQ multiplex PCR; TCRdb has only the in-frame clones, and not every one. The sample holds approximately 110,000 clones, around nine tenths seen once. Germline V CDR1 and CDR2: LNHNV, YYDKDF (reference sequence). The CDR3 extends over 14 amino acids. V lost 5 bases, J lost 1 base, and 3 bases stayed unmatched. The rearrangement links TRBV15 to TRBJ1-1, with 8 bases lining up with TRBD1. The TCR was taken from a female donor with multiple sclerosis, enrolled in a pregnancy study. The sample was peripheral blood, taken in the third trimester of pregnancy. CDR3 in amino acids: CATSPGTGNTEAFF. The DNA for the CDR3 is TGTGCCACCAGCCCCGGGACAGGGAACACTGAAGCTTTCTTT.